Below, one T cell receptor beta chain is given with its context. In this sample, this clonotype turned up a few times. Its antigen has not been determined. Per-base quality was not reported, and no clone a single base away is much larger than it. The library was generated by PCR. This sample was sequenced with an Illumina HiSeq 4000. Preparation of bulk TCR libraries followed a previously described approach, with the TCR primers listed in Table S5. Total RNA was purified with the Qiagen AllPrep DNA/RNA kit. Before analysis, reads from multiple sequencing runs of one library were combined. The paper's processing steps were these. Reads were retained only if an exact TCR constant sequence was present, and the retained reads were trimmed to 150 nt and grouped according to their 12-nt molecular barcodes. Reads within each barcode group were sub-clustered using a 15% Levenshtein threshold, and quality-weighted consensus sequences were constructed for each RNA molecule. Non-functional sequences were removed, as were lower-count sequences one edit away from another. On the basis of fitting two negative binomial distributions, barcode sub-clusters with fewer than 20% of the maximum read count were discarded. Using fastp trimming at Q25 and MiXCR clonotype assembly, TCRdb reanalyzed the public sequencing data and kept in-frame beta chains. Every CDR3 protein is listed once, alongside the most common genes and DNA of its rows. TCRdb's processing, not the authors', yielded these V and J calls. In all, the sample holds 30,000 to 40,000 distinct CDR3 sequences, and 19% of those were seen once. The top ten hold under 1.3% of the sample.

From a lookup of the germline V gene, CDR1 and CDR2 are SGHAT and FQNNGV. Ends trimmed: V by 5 bases, J by 6 bases; bases unmatched to a gene: 10. The CDR3, cysteine through phenylalanine, is 16 amino acids long. Kept here is only the CDR3 DNA, which spans 48 bases and is read in frame from base 1. This record belongs to a study of molecular identifiers for immune sequencing clone quantification (dated by TCRdb to the late 2010s). The study in broad terms: For a replicate experiment, RNA from around 20,000 or 99,000 naive CD8 T cells was divided into five aliquots, of which four were sequenced. The study was a methods study using CD8 T cells to benchmark molecular-identifier clustering-based TCR repertoire sequencing (MIDCIRS) and TCR RNA copy counting. Here is what the overall study found, with its caveats: Highly expanded clone sizes could be underestimated because identical TCR molecules may share a barcode. When barcode sub-clustering was omitted, TCR diversity was inflated by chimeric consensus sequences, with chimeras reaching as high as 47%. In CMV-specific effector cells, clones with more than 20 RNA copies accounted for over 99% of molecules, whereas in naive cells such clones accounted for under 1%. Modeling estimated about 2.8 recovered TCR RNA copies per cell, compared with about 10 by digital PCR, which implies roughly 30% capture efficiency. Even against a background of about a million naive CD8 T cells, spiked-in Jurkat TCR RNA amounting to a single cell's worth was reported to be detectable. Spiked-in Jurkat TCR RNA (about 10 copies' worth), which is not part of the donor repertoire, was contained in the naive libraries.

Libraries of naive CD8 T cells were generated from roughly 21,000 to 960,000 sorted cells, with 10%, 30% or 50% of the purified RNA used. Naive CD8 T cells were FACS-sorted as CD8+CD4-CCR7+CD45RA+ on a BD FACSAria II into RLT Plus buffer. To test detection sensitivity, Jurkat RNA equivalent to about ten TCR copies was spiked into samples of about 18,000-1,000,000 naive CD8 T cells. Enrichment of CD8 T cells was performed with RosetteSep CD8+ T Cell Enrichment Cocktail and Ficoll-Paque, after which ACK red cell lysis was carried out. This receptor was identified in a human donor in good health. Some libraries in this study had Jurkat cell RNA spiked in. The sample consisted of naive CD8+ T cells from blood, with Jurkat cell RNA spiked in. The cell subset or site label, read with the paper, signifies: FACS-sorted CD8+CD4-CCR7+CD45RA+ naive T cells. The rearrangement joined TRBV11-2 to TRBJ2-7; 13 bases in between match TRBD2. CDR3 region: CASSQYSGLAGPEQYF. The bases read TGTGCCAGCAGCCAGTACTCGGGACTAGCGGGACCCGAGCAGTACTTC.